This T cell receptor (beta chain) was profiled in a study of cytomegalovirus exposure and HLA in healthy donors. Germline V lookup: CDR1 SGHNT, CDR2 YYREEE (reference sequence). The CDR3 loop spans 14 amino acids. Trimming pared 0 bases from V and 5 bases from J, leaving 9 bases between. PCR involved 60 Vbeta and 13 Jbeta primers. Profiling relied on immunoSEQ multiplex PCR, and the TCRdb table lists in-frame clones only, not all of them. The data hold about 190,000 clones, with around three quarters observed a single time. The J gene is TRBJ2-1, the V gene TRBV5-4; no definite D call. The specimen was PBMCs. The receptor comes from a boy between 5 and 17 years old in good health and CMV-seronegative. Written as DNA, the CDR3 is TGTGCCAGCAGCTTGGTGTCTTATAACAATGAGCAGTTCTTC. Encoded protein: CASSLVSYNNEQFF.